This T cell receptor beta chain was observed in a study of tumor and adjacent non-tumor tissue in lung cancer. Study at large: The cohort had around twelve adenocarcinoma, a couple of squamous cell and 1 small cell patients.

No cell sorting was done before RNA was extracted from the tissue. The normal lung tissue was taken more than 3 cm from the tumor edge. Chemotherapy-naive patients with new lung cancer underwent thoracic surgery in China, August–late 2014. As concerns this clonotype: Its antigen is still unknown. Germline and junction disagree at one end, which may indicate a read error.

Broader study findings: TCR diversity was significantly greater in tumor than normal lung tissue. Higher tumor TCR diversity was associated with shorter survival.

The library came from three nested PCR rounds adapted from ARM-PCR protocols. TCRdb re-analysed the multiplex PCR reads in MiXCR, keeping a single row per CDR3 protein. The sample includes around 60,000 distinct CDR3 sequences, roughly 57% of them seen just once. The source is a man in his 70s with non-small cell lung cancer. Specimen: distant non-tumor lung tissue.

The CDR3 reads CASSPSWVNTRELFF. Here the CDR3 DNA reads TGTGCCAGCAGCCCCTCATGGGTGAACACCAGGGAGCTGTTTTTT. The rearrangement uses TRBV11-2 and TRBJ2-2; no reliable D call. This CDR3 region has 15 residues. Germline CDR1 is SGHAT and CDR2 is FQNNGV.